This T cell receptor (beta chain) stems from a study of T cell repertoires in cytomegalovirus infection. Looking at the study overall: Well-studied HLA-B-restricted CMV epitopes were used in the study alongside recently identified HLA-C-restricted ones. Public TCR beta signature analysis indicated the presence of both CMV infection and matching HLA type.

TCRdb reprocessed the reads with MiXCR, giving one entry per CDR3 protein. This table has 50,000 to 65,000 distinct CDR3 sequences, 15% to 25% appearing once. General observations from the study: HLA-C-restricted TCR beta clonotypes specific for CMV led the ex vivo response. Summed public TCR beta family frequency identified CMV carriers bearing the relevant HLA.

Germline V lookup: CDR1 SGHRS, CDR2 YFSETQ. Unmatched junction bases numbered 32, after V lost 8 bases and J lost 1 base. The CDR3 length is 23 residues. With respect to this clonotype: What it binds is not known.

V gene TRBV5-1 combines with J gene TRBJ1-5; 8 bases fit TRBD1. The starting material was CD8+ T cells from cultured PBMCs, obtained from culture after CMV antigen stimulation. This TCR was sampled from a human donor in good health (CMV status not recorded). Some clones in this sample may be carry-over from other donors' samples. CDR3 sequence reads: CARGPDIETGVTGLILSNQPQHF. In DNA, the CDR3 is TGCGCCAGGGGACCTGATATCGAGACAGGGGTCACTGGGCTTATTTTAAGCAATCAGCCCCAGCATTTT.